This entry lists 15 T cell receptor beta chains sequenced from one sample in a study of OX40 agonist ivuxolimab in advanced cancers. The method was immunoSEQ multiplex PCR; TCRdb's version includes in-frame clones alone and lacks a portion of them. Of some 94,000 clones detected, roughly 90% appear once; the ten largest clones hold around 3.4%. Sample: CD4+ or CD8+ T cells sorted from blood, taken in a trial of the OX40 agonist ivuxolimab. These receptors all come from an adult with an advanced solid tumor such as melanoma, head and neck, liver or kidney cancer.

This clone was picked up one time. This chain joins TRBV7-6 and TRBJ2-5, with 9 bases aligning to TRBD2. The CDR3 has 15 residues. CDR1 and CDR2 (germline): SGHVS, FNYEAQ. J lost 0 bases, V lost 7 bases, and 6 bases had no gene match. CDR3 sequence: CASIALAGYQETQYF. CDR3 sequence (DNA): TGTGCCAGCATAGCTCTAGCGGGGTACCAAGAGACCCAGTACTTC.

CDR3: CASSRGGYNEQFF. CDR3 nucleotide sequence: TGTGCCAGCAGCCGGGGGGGCTACAATGAGCAGTTCTTC. V is TRBV6-5 and J is TRBJ2-1, with 8 bases lining up with TRBD2. V gave up 6 bases and J gave up 3 bases; unmatched junction bases: 1. The length of the CDR3 is 13 residues. Germline lookup yields CDR1 MNHEY and CDR2 SVGAGI.

The chain carries TRBV20-1 and TRBJ2-1, with D tentatively TRBD2 (5 bases). CDR3 length equals 11 residues. CDR1 and CDR2 (germline): DFQATT, SNEGSKA (reference sequence). Trimming left V 0 bases short and J 13 bases short, with 10 bases between. CDR3 bases: TGCAGTGCTAGAGATGGCGGGTTTCAGTTCTTC. The encoded protein is CSARDGGFQFF.

The V gene is TRBV30, the J gene TRBJ2-3, with 7 bases matching TRBD2. CDR3 length: 14 residues. With V trimmed by 5 bases and J by 3 bases, 8 bases remained unmatched. Germline-derived CDR1 and CDR2 are GTSNPN and SVGIG (reference sequence). CDR3: CAWASGIKTDTQYF. In DNA form, the CDR3 reads TGTGCCTGGGCTAGCGGAATAAAGACAGATACGCAGTATTTT.

This chain uses TRBV19 with TRBJ2-2; TRBD1 or TRBD2 may be the D gene (5 bases each). The V gene's germline CDR1 is LNHDA and CDR2 SQIVND (reference sequence). Trimming shortened V by 8 bases and J by 9 bases, and 10 bases separated the two germline ends. The CDR3 contains 11 residues. The CDR3 bases are TGTGCCAGTGAAAGGGACCGGGAGCTGTTTTTT. Translating gives CASERDRELFF.

The CDR3 DNA is TGTGCCAGCAGAAGGGGGGCGGCGAACACCGGGGAGCTGTTTTTT. Translated: CASRRGAANTGELFF. The gene calls are TRBV2 and TRBJ2-2; D could derive from TRBD1 or TRBD2 (6 bases each). Trimming took 6 bases from V and 0 from J, leaving 11 bases between them. Looked up from germline, CDR1 is SNHLY and CDR2 is FYNNEI. The CDR3 spans 15 residues.

The chain combines TRBV29-1 with TRBJ2-7; 11 nucleotides align to TRBD2. The V gene's germline CDR1 is SQVTM and CDR2 ANQGSEA. Germline trimming cut 2 bases from V and 4 bases from J; bases unmatched to any gene: 1. This CDR3 spans 13 amino acids. The CDR3 DNA reads as TGCAGCGTTGAAACTAGCGGGAGATACGAGCAGTACTTC. This codes for CSVETSGRYEQYF.

The chain couples TRBV2 to TRBJ2-1, with a possible D match to TRBD2 (5 bases). Germline V gene lookup returns CDR1 SNHLY and CDR2 FYNNEI. This CDR3 has 12 amino acids. Trimming shortened V by 8 bases and J by 1 base, and 6 bases separated the two germline ends. The CDR3 nucleotides are TGTGCCAGCGAGCGGTCCTACAATGAGCAGTTCTTC. This gives the protein CASERSYNEQFF.

The chain carries TRBV27 and TRBJ1-3, with D uncertain. The CDR3 runs to 16 residues. Germline CDR1 is MNHEY and CDR2 is SMNVEV (reference sequence). V was cut by 6 bases and J by 0 bases, with 15 bases left in between. The CDR3 bases are TGTGCCAGCAGCCAGTCCCCTTTGCCCTCTGGAAACACCATATATTTT. Its protein is CASSQSPLPSGNTIYF.

The rearrangement joins TRBV5-4 to TRBJ2-7; possibly TRBD2 for D (5 bases). The length of the CDR3 is 15 residues. Trimming removed 2 bases from V and 6 bases from J, with 18 bases in between. The germline V gene has CDR1 SGHNT and CDR2 YYREEE (reference sequence). The CDR3 sequence: CASSLSGNGPLEQYF. In DNA, the CDR3 is TGTGCCAGCAGCTTATCCGGGAACGGGCCCCTCGAGCAGTACTTC.

This chain uses TRBV29-1 with TRBJ1-1; the match to TRBD1 covers 8 bases. Per germline, CDR1 SQVTM and CDR2 ANQGSEA. Trimming removed 6 bases from V and 8 bases from J; junction bases left unmatched: 2. The CDR3 covers 10 residues. CDR3 amino acids: CSVGDREAFF. In DNA, the CDR3 is TGCAGCGTAGGGGACAGGGAAGCTTTCTTT.

V gene TRBV9 combines with J gene TRBJ2-3; 9 bases match TRBD1. The V gene end was trimmed by 3 bases and the J gene end by 0 bases; junction bases not matched to a gene: 2. From germline, CDR1 is SGDLS and CDR2 YYNGEE. This CDR3 region has 15 residues. CDR3 region: CASSGGTGSTDTQYF. CDR3 coding DNA: TGTGCCAGCAGCGGGGGGACAGGGAGCACAGATACGCAGTATTTT.

The chain uses TRBV7-8 and TRBJ2-3; possible D gene TRBD1, 6 bases. The CDR3 sequence is 14 residues long. Trimming took 6 bases from V and 3 from J, leaving 13 bases between them. CDR1 and CDR2 from the germline V gene are SGHVS and FQNEAQ. CDR3 coding DNA: TGTGCCAGCAGTTATAACACAGGGACAGATACGCAGTATTTT. It translates to CASSYNTGTDTQYF. Full variable domain (missing parts from reference TRBV7-8 and TRBJ2-3): GAGVSQSPRYKVAKRGQDVALRCDPISGHVSLFWYQQALGQGPEFLTYFQNEAQLDKSGLPSDRFFAERPEGSVSTLKIQRTQQEDSAVYLCASSYNTGTDTQYFGPGTRLTVL.

J is TRBJ1-1 and V is TRBV7-9; D remains unclear. Germline V gene sequence: CDR1 SEHNR, CDR2 FQNEAQ (reference sequence). Trimming shortened V by 5 bases and J by 5 bases, and 9 bases separated the two germline ends. CDR3 length equals 12 residues. CDR3 region: CASSITGTEAFF. CDR3 DNA sequence: TGTGCCAGCAGCATAACGGGGACTGAAGCTTTCTTT.

The chain joins TRBV27 to TRBJ1-1; no firm D call. CDR3 size: 13 residues. Germline V gene lookup returns CDR1 MNHEY and CDR2 SMNVEV (reference sequence). V was trimmed by 4 bases and J by 1 base, leaving 7 bases between them. The CDR3 DNA reads TGTGCCAGCAGTTCCTACACGAACACTGAAGCTTTCTTT. Translating it yields CASSSYTNTEAFF.